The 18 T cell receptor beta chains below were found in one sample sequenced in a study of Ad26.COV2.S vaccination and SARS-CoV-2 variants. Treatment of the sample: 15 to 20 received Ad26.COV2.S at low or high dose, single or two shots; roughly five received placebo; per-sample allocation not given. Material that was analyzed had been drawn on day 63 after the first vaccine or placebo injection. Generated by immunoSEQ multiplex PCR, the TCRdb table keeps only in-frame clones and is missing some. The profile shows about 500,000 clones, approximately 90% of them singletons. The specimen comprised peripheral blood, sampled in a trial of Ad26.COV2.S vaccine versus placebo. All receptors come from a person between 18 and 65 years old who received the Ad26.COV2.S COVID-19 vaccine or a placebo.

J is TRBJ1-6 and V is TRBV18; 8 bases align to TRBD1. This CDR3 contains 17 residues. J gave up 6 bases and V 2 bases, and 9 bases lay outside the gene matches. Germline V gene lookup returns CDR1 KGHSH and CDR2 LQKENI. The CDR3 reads CASSPSSRDRLNSPLHF. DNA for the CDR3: TGTGCCAGCTCACCAAGTTCCCGGGACAGGCTTAATTCACCCCTCCACTTT.

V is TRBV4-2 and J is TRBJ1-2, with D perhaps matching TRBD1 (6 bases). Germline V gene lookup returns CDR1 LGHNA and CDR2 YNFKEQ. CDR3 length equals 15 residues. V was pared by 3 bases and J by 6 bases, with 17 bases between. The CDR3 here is CASSHPTGPGDGYTF. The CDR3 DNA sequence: TGTGCCAGCAGCCACCCAACAGGGCCCGGGGATGGCTACACCTTC.

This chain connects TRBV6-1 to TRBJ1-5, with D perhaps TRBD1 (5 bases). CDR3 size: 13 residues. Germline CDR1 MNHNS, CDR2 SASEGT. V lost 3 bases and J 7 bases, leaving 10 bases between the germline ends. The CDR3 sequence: CASSDREYQPQHF. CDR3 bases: TGTGCCAGCAGTGACAGGGAATACCAGCCCCAGCATTTT.

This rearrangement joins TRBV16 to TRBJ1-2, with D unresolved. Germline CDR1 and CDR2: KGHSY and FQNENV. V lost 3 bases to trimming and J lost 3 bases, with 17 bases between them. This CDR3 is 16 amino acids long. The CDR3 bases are TGTGCCAGCAGCCAGATTTACGCAGGAGCCGACTATGGCTACACCTTC. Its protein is CASSQIYAGADYGYTF.

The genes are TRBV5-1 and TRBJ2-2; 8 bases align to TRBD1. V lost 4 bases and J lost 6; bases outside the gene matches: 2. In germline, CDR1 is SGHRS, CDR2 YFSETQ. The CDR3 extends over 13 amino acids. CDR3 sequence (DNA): TGCGCCAGCAGCGCACAGGGGGCCGGGGAGCTGTTTTTT. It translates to CASSAQGAGELFF.

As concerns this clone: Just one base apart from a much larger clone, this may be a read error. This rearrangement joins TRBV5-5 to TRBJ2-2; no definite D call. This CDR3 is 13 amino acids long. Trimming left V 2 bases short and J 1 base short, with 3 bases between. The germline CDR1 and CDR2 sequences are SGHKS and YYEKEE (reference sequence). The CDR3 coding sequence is TGTGCCAGCAGCTTCTTGAACACCGGGGAGCTGTTTTTT. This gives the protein CASSFLNTGELFF.

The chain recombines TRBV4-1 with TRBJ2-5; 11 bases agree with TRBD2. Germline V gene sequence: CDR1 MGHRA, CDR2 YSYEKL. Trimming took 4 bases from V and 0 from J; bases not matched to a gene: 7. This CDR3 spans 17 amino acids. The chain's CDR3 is CASSRPGLAENQETQYF. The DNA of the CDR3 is TGCGCCAGCAGCCGTCCGGGACTAGCGGAGAACCAAGAGACCCAGTACTTC.

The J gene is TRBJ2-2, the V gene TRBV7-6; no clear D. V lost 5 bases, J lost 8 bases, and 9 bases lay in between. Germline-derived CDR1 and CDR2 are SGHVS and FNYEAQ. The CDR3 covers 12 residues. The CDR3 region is CASSKYVGELFF. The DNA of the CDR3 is TGTGCCAGCAGCAAATACGTGGGGGAGCTGTTTTTT. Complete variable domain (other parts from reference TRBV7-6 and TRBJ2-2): GAGVSQSPRYKVTKRGQDVALRCDPISGHVSLYWYRQALGQGPEFLTYFNYEAQQDKSGLPNDRFSAERPEGSISTLTIQRTEQRDSAMYRCASSKYVGELFFGEGSRLTVL.

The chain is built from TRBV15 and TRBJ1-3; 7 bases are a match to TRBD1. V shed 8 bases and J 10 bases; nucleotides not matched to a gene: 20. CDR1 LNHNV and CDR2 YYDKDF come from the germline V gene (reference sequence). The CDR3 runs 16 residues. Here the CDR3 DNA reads TGTGCCACCGCGAAGGGGGCCGCGAGCTTAAGTAAGACCATATATTTT. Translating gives CATAKGAASLSKTIYF.

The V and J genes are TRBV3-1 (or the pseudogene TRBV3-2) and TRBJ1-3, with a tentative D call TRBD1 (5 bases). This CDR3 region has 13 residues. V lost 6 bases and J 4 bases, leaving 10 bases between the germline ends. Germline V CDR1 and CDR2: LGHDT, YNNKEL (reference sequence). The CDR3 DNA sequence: TGTGCCAGCAGTCCGAGGACAGGAAACACCATATATTTT. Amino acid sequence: CASSPRTGNTIYF.

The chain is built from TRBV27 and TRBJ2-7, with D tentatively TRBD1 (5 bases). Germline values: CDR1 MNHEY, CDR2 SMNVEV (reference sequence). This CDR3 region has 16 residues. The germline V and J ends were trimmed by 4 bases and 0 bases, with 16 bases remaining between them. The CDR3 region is CASSYWGTTLSYEQYF. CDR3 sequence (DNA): TGTGCCAGCAGTTATTGGGGCACAACCCTCTCCTACGAGCAGTACTTC.

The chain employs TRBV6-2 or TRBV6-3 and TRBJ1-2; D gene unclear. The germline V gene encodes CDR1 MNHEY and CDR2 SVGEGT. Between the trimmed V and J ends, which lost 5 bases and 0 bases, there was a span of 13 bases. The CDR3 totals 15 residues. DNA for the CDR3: TGTGCCAGCAGTGGTCACAGAGACTCTAACTATGGCTACACCTTC. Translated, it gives CASSGHRDSNYGYTF.

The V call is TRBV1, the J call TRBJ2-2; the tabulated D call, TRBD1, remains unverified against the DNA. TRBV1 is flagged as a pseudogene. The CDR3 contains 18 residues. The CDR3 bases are TGCACCAGCAGCCAAGCCCCAGAGAGGGGGCCCAACACCGGGGAGCTGTTTTTT. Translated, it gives CTSSQAPERGPNTGELFF.

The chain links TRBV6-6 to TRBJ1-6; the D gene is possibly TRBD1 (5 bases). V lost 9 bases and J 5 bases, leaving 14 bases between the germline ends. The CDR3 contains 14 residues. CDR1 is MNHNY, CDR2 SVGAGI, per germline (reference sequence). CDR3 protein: CASTLGPNNSPLHF. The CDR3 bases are TGTGCCAGTACCCTGGGACCTAATAATTCACCCCTCCACTTT.

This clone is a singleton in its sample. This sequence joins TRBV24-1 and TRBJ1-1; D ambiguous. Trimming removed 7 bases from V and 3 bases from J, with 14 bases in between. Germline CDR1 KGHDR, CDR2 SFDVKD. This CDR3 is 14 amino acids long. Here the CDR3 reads CATRKSREDTEAFF. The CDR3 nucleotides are TGTGCCACCAGGAAATCCCGGGAAGACACTGAAGCTTTCTTT.

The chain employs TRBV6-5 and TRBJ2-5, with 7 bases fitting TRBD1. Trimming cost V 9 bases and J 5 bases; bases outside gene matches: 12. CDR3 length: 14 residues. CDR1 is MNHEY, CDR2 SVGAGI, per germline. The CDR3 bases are TGTGCCAGTAAAAGACAGGGAAACTCGGAGACCCAGTACTTC. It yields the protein CASKRQGNSETQYF.

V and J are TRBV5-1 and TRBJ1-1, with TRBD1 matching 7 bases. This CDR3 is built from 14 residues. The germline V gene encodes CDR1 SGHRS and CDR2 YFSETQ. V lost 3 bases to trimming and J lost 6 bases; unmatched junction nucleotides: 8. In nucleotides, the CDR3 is TGCGCCAGCAGCTGGGGACAGCTAGGCGCTGAAGCTTTCTTT. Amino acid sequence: CASSWGQLGAEAFF.

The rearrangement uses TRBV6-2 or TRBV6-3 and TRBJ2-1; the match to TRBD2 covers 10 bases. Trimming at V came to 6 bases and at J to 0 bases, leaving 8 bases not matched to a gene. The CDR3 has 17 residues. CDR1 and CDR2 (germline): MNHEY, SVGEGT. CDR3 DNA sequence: TGTGCCAGCAGCCCTAGCGGGAGTACCTACTCCTACAATGAGCAGTTCTTC. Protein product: CASSPSGSTYSYNEQFF.